This T cell receptor (beta chain) was recorded in a study of T cell responses to AZD1222 COVID-19 vaccine (dated by TCRdb to the early 2020s). Concerning the study at large: A total of under 250 trial participants underwent TCR sequencing, of whom 207 had received two doses of AZD1222 and some 25 had received two doses of the MenACWY control vaccine. Trial participants were enrolled by age into subgroups of 18-55, 56-69 and 70-plus years, and around 150, 28 and 57 TCR-sequenced participants, respectively, were included in these subgroups.

The CDR3 regions of human TCRbeta chains were analyzed by immunosequencing. In the original analysis: Repertoire TCRs were matched against a reference library of SARS-CoV-2-specific TCRs generated with the MIRA antigen-specificity platform. Breadth was defined as the fraction of unique TCRs that were SARS-CoV-2-associated, and depth was defined as the fraction of total T cells that were SARS-CoV-2-associated. Using the MIRA data, each spike-specific TCR was assigned both to the spike region to which the TCR was reactive and to a CD4 or CD8 class. Log10-transformed breadth and depth values were compared by one-way ANOVA with Sidak's multiple comparisons tests. This is the immuneACCESS table as TCRdb keeps it, with only in-frame sequences that have V and J called. A part of the clones is gone; compared with another copy, unresolved V genes explain less than half, and the rest is unexplained. Clonal size and the V and J genes are those of that table, whereas D and trimming came from the DNA. Counted in this sample were more than 95,000 clones; around 86% of them appeared once. The top ten hold 3% to 3.5% of the sample.

Per the publication, the time point label means: about 28 days (+/-7) after the second vaccine dose. This specimen's treatment or condition label, per the study, means: meningococcal conjugate vaccine given as trial control. Vaccinee samples came from UK trials COV001 and COV002, including a single-blind randomized controlled phase 2/3 trial of AZD1222 (ChAdOx1 nCoV-19) in healthy adults. Trial participant PBMC samples were collected at day 0 and day 28 after the second dose for TCRbeta chain sequencing. The paper's findings and limits, for the study overall: The 56-69-year group was small, and its depth increase did not reach significance, likely because of low power. Epitopes outside the regions mutated in the B.1.351 and B.1.1.7 variants were reportedly recognized by nearly half of the unique spike-specific TCRs. Conclusions about previously exposed vaccinees are limited, since just 5 or 6 AZD1222 recipients were seropositive for SARS-CoV-2 at baseline. No day 14 peak-response samples were available, so repertoires were characterized only after the peak T cell response. Spike-specific TCR breadth and depth rose significantly after two AZD1222 doses compared with day 0 and with MenACWY recipients. The vaccine-associated CD4 TCRs covered the entire spike protein, and the dominant responses fell in regions 160-218 and 743-854. Most participants were white British and females outnumbered males, and the authors suggested that clonal diversity may have been underestimated.

This clone showed up just once. The antigen this receptor binds is unknown. No base quality information exists; no much larger clone differs at one position. The CDR1 and CDR2 encoded by the germline V gene (reference sequence) are MNHEY and SMNVEV. Counted from cysteine to phenylalanine, this CDR3 has 13 amino acids. Only the CDR3 DNA stays, 39 bases, in frame from base 1. The trim is 2 bases for V and 3 bases for J, with a gap of 8 bases between the germline ends. The source was peripheral blood, collected 28 days after the second dose of the MenACWY control vaccine. This sequence originates from an adult who received the MenACWY meningococcal vaccine as a control. The chain is made from TRBV27 and TRBJ2-7; D gene: possibly TRBD1, on 5 matching bases. The nucleotide sequence is TGTGCCAGCAGTTTAACAGGAGACTACGAGCAGTACTTC. The translation is CASSLTGDYEQYF.